Here is one TCR beta chain with its context. The sample is drawn from a study of blood T cell repertoires in COVID-19. The CDR3 length is 15 residues. J gave up 3 bases and V 2 bases, and 4 bases lay outside the gene matches. Per the germline V gene, CDR1 is MDHEN and CDR2 is SYDVKM. The protocol was immunoSEQ multiplex PCR, while the TCRdb copy is restricted to in-frame clones and leaves out a portion. The table lists about 84,000 clones, 70% to 85% of them singletons. This TCR was recovered from a man aged 65 to 79 with acute or convalescent COVID-19. Material for sequencing was peripheral blood. The genes are TRBV28 and TRBJ2-3, with TRBD1 identical over 8 bases. The CDR3 here is CASSLDRGRTDTQYF. CDR3 coding DNA: TGTGCCAGCAGTTTAGACAGGGGTAGGACAGATACGCAGTATTTT. Based on the CDR3 plus reference TRBV28 and TRBJ2-3, the full variable domain is DVKVTQSSRYLVKRTGEKVFLECVQDMDHENMFWYRQDPGLGLRLIYFSYDVKMKEKGDIPEGYSVSREKKERFSLILESASTNQTSMYLCASSLDRGRTDTQYFGPGTRLTVL.